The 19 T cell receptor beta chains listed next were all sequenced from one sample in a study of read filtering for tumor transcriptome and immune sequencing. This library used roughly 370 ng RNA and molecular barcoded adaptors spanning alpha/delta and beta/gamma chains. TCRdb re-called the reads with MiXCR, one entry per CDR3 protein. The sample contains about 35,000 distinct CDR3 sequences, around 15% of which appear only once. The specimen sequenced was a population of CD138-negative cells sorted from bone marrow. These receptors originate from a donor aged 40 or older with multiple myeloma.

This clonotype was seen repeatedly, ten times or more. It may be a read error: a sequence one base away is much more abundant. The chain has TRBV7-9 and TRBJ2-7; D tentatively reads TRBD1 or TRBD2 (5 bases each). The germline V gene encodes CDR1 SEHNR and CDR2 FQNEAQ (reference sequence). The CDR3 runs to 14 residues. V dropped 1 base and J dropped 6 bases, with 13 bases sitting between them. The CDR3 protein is CASSLGDPPCEQYF. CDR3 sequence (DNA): TGTGCCAGCAGCTTAGGGGACCCGCCCTGCGAGCAGTACTTC.

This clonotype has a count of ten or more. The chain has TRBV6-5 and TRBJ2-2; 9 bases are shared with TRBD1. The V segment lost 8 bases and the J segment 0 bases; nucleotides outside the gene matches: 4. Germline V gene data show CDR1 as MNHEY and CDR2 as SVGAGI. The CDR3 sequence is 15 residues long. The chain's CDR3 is CASGTGGANTGELFF. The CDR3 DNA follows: TGTGCCAGCGGTACAGGGGGCGCGAACACCGGGGAGCTGTTTTTT.

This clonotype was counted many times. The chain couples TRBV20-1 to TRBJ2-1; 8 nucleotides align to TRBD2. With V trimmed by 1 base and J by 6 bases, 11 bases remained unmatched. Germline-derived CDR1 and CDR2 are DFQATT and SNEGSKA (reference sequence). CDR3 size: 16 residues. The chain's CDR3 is CSARGASGQHSNEQFF. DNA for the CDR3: TGCAGTGCTAGAGGGGCTAGCGGGCAACACTCCAATGAGCAGTTCTTC.

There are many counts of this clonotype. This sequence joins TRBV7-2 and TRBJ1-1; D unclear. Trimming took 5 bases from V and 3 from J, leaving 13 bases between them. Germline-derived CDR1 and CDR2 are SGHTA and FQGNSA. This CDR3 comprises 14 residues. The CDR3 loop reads CASSPLGSDTEAFF. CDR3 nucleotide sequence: TGTGCCAGCAGCCCGCTGGGGTCCGACACTGAAGCTTTCTTT.

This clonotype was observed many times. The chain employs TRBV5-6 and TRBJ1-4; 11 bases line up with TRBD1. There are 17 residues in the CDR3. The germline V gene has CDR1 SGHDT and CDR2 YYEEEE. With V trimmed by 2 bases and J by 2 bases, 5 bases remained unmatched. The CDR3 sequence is CASSLGQGARTNEKLFF. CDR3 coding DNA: TGTGCCAGCAGCTTAGGACAGGGGGCGAGGACTAATGAAAAACTGTTTTTT.

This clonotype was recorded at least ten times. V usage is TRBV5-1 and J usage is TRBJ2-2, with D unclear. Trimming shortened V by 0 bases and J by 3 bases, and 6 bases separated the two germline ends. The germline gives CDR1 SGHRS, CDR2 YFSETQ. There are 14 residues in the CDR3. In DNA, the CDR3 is TGCGCCAGCAGCTTGGGGGCGTACACCGGGGAGCTGTTTTTT. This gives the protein CASSLGAYTGELFF.

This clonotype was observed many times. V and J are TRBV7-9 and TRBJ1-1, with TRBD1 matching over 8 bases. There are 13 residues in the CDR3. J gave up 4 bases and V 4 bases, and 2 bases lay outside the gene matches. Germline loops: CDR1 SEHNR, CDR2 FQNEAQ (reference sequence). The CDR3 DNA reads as TGTGCCAGCAGCTGGGGACAGGTCACTGAAGCTTTCTTT. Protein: CASSWGQVTEAFF.

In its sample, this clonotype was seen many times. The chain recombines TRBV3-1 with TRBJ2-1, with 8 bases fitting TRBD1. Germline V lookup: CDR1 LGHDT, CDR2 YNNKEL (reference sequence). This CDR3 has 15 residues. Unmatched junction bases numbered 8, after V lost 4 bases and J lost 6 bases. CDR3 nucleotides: TGTGCCAGCAGCCGACAGGGGCCTAAAGTCAATGAGCAGTTCTTC. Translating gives CASSRQGPKVNEQFF.

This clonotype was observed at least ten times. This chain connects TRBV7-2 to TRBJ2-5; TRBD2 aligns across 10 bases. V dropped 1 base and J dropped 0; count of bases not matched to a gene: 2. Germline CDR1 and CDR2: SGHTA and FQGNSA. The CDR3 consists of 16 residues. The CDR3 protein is CASSLVSGGYQETQYF. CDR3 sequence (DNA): TGTGCCAGCAGCTTAGTTAGCGGGGGGTACCAAGAGACCCAGTACTTC.

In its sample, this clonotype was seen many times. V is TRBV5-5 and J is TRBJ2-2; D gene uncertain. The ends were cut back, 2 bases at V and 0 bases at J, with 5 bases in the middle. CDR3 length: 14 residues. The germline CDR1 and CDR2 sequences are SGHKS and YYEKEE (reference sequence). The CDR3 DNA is TGTGCCAGCAGCTTCACTGCGAACACCGGGGAGCTGTTTTTT. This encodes CASSFTANTGELFF.

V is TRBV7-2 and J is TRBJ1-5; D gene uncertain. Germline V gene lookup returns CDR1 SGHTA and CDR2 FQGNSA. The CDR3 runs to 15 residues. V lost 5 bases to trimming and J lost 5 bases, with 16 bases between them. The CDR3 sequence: CASSPETETYQPQHF. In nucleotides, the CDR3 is TGTGCCAGCAGCCCGGAAACAGAAACATATCAGCCCCAGCATTTT.

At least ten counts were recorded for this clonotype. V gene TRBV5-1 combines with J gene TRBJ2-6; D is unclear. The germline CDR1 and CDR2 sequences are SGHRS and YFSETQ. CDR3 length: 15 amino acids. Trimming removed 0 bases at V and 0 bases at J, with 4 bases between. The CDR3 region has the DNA TGCGCCAGCAGCTTGGGGGTCTCTGGGGCCAACGTCCTGACTTTC. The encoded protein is CASSLGVSGANVLTF.

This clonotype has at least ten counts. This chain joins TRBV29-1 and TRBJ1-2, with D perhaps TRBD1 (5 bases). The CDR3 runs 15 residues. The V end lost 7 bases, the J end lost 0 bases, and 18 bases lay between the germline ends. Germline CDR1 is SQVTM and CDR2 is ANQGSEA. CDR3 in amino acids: CSADRIQVANYGYTF. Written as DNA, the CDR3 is TGCAGCGCAGACAGAATACAGGTAGCTAACTATGGCTACACCTTC.

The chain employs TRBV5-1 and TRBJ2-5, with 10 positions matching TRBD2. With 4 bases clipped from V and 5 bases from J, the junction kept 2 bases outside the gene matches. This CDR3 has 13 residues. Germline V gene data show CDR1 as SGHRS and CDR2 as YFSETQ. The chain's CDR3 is CASSPGLAETQYF. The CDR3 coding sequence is TGCGCCAGCAGCCCGGGACTAGCGGAGACCCAGTACTTC.

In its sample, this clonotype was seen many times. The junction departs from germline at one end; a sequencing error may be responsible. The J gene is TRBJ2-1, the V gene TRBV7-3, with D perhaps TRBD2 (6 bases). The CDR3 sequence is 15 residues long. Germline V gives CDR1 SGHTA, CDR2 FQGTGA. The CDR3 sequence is CASSLITGAYNGQFF. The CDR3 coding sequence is TGTGCCAGCAGCTTAATCACGGGAGCCTACAATGGGCAGTTCTTC.

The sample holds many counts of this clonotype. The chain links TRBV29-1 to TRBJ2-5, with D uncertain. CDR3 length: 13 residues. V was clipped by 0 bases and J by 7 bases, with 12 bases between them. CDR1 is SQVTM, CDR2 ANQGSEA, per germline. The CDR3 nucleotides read TGCAGCGTTGAAGATGCAGGTTTAGGGACCCAGTACTTC. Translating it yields CSVEDAGLGTQYF. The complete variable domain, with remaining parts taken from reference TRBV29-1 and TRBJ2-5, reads SAVISQKPSRDICQRGTSLTIQCQVDSQVTMMFWYRQQPGQSLTLIATANQGSEATYESGFVIDKFPISRPNLTFSTLTVSNMSPEDSSIYLCSVEDAGLGTQYFGPGTRLLVL.

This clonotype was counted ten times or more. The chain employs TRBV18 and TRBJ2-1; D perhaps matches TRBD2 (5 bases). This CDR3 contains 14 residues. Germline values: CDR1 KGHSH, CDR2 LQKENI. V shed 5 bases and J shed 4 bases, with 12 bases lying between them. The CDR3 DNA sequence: TGTGCCAGCTCAGCACTAGACCGTTACAATGAGCAGTTCTTC. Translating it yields CASSALDRYNEQFF. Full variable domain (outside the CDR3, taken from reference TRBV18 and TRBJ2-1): NAGVMQNPRHLVRRRGQEARLRCSPMKGHSHVYWYRQLPEEGLKFMVYLQKENIIDESGMPKERFSAEFPKEGPSILRIQQVVRGDSAAYFCASSALDRYNEQFFGPGTRLTVL.

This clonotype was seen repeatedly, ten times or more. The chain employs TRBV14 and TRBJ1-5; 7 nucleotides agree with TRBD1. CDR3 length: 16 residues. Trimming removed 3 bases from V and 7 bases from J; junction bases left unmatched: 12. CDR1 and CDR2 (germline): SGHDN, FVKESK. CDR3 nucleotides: TGTGCCAGCAGCCATCGCCAGGGACAGTCAAAGCAGCCCCAGCATTTT. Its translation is CASSHRQGQSKQPQHF.

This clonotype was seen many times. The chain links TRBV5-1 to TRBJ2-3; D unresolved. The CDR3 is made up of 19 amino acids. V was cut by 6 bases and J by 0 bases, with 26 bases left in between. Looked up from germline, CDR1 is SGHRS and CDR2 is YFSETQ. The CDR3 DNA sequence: TGCGCCAGCAACTTAAGAGGATTAGGATCTCTTTCTAGCACAGATACGCAGTATTTT. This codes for CASNLRGLGSLSSTDTQYF.